The clone carrying this T cell receptor beta chain showed up just a few times. Time point defined: pre-treatment sample, taken before nivolumab and TIL therapy. This specimen comes from a study of TIL therapy for anti-PD-1-resistant metastatic lung cancer. The libraries were made with immunoSEQ v3. Some clones are missing from TCRdb's copy, which holds only in-frame ones; the method was immunoSEQ multiplex PCR. The sample has about 50,000 clones; 70% to 85% are singletons. V was pared by 6 bases and J by 3 bases, with 5 bases of the junction left unmatched. Per the germline V gene, CDR1 is LNHDA and CDR2 is SQIVND (reference sequence). The CDR3 length is 15 residues.

The rearrangement uses TRBV19 and TRBJ2-2; 9 bases fit TRBD1. The sequences come from blood, collected at baseline. This sequence originates from a woman aged 30 to 85 with non-small cell lung cancer. CDR3 sequence reads: CASRIRTGDTGELFF. The DNA for the CDR3 is TGTGCCAGTAGGATACGGACAGGGGACACCGGGGAGCTGTTTTTT.